This T cell receptor (beta chain) is drawn from a study of blood T cell repertoires in COVID-19. About the research overall: The United States, Italy and Spain supplied acute and convalescent COVID-19 samples. PBMCs, B-cell-depleted T cells, or T cells were the source of the cDNA or gDNA that made up the material.

The V gene lost 4 bases and the J gene lost 6 bases, with 13 bases spanning the gap. CDR1 is SGHTA, CDR2 FQGNSA, per germline. This CDR3 has 14 amino acids. Sequencing was performed with immunoSEQ multiplex PCR; in TCRdb, only in-frame clones are kept and a portion is missing. This table has 40,000 to 45,000 clones, about nine tenths appearing once. Specimen: peripheral blood. The J gene is TRBJ2-1, the V gene TRBV7-2; no clear D gene. The source is a man in his fifties with active COVID-19. DNA of the CDR3: TGTGCCAGCAGCTGGAGACCCTCCGGCAATGAGCAGTTCTTC. Amino acid sequence: CASSWRPSGNEQFF.